Listed below are T cell receptor beta chains from one sample, sequenced in a study of long-term antiretroviral therapy in people with HIV. Clones were read by immunoSEQ multiplex PCR, and TCRdb kept only the in-frame ones, dropping some. The repertoire includes 20,000 to 25,000 clones, approximately 92% of them detected once, and about 7.3% sits in the top ten. This sample comprised unsorted PBMCs, obtained 4.4 years after starting antiretroviral therapy. Receptors were obtained from a woman aged 45-65 years with HIV. CDR3s include the opening cysteine and the closing phenylalanine or tryptophan.

>TRBJ2-3|TRBV29-1|15
CSVEVTGADTDTQYF
>TRBJ1-1|TRBV29-1|12
CSVKDGNTEAFF
>TRBJ1-2|TRBV9|14
CASSERDPGGGYTF
>TRBJ2-2|TRBV19|15
CATKAQGTNTGELFF
>TRBJ2-5|TRBV21-1|16
CASSKGQGVMEETQYF
>TRBJ2-5|TRBV19|16
CASSPPGEARQETQYF
>TRBJ2-7|TRBV4-1|19
CASSQDPPSSGGTKHEQYF
>TRBJ2-7|TRBV18|16
CASSPERALLDDEQYF
>TRBJ2-7|TRBV7-6|14
CASSRTGGEGEQYF
>TRBJ2-3|TRBV4-3|14
CASSHDRGTDTQYF
>TRBJ1-1|TRBV19|14
CASSIGRGGTEAFF
>TRBJ2-3|TRBV6-5|15
CASSTGLPSTDTQYF
>TRBJ2-7|TRBV14|14
CASSPPGQGFQQYF
>TRBJ1-3|TRBV9|14
CASSGIGTGNTIYF
>TRBJ2-2|TRBV7-3|13
CASSPSSTGELFF
>TRBJ2-6|TRBV7-7|14
CASSLNSGANVLTF
>TRBJ2-5|TRBV9|14
CASSAGQIQETQYF
>TRBJ1-4|TRBV4-1|15
CASSQERVRGEKLFF
>TRBJ2-1|TRBV9|23
CASSVREGTSARTDHSSYNEQFF
>TRBJ1-3|TRBV21-1|17
CASSKGTGGFFGNTIYF
>TRBJ2-7|TRBV19|13
CASTSPGADEQYF
>TRBJ1-2|TRBV20-1|11
CSARAFPGYTF
>TRBJ2-3|TRBV5-1|16
CASSSLETGGTDTQYF
>TRBJ2-2|TRBV7-8|13
CASSPRLAGELFF
>TRBJ1-5|TRBV5-5|15
CASSATGYSNQPQHF
>TRBJ1-2|TRBV2|15
CASVLYTEANYGYTF
>TRBJ1-2|TRBV7-3|15
CASSPAPGQRNGYTF
>TRBJ1-2|TRBV25-1|15
CASSEYVDPDYGYTF
>TRBJ1-1|TRBV25-1|14
CASSEFGTNTEAFF
>TRBJ2-7|TRBV12-5|12
CASGLALAQQYF
>TRBJ1-4|TRBV7-2|14
CASSTGTGDEKLFF
>TRBJ1-5|TRBV19|16
CASSIGGGASNQPQHF
>TRBJ2-7|TRBV6-1|14
CASSPTGGGYEQYF
>TRBJ1-3|TRBV7-9|13
CASSPPGGNTIYF
>TRBJ2-1|TRBV6-8|16
CASSYNQESSYNEQFF
>TRBJ1-1|TRBV5-1|15
CASTDGGILGTEAFF
>TRBJ2-3|TRBV7-3|13
CASSYEGTDTQYF
>TRBJ2-5|TRBV6-5|13
CASSLNPRETQYF
>TRBJ2-7|TRBV2|15
CASRPTSGGVSEQYF
>TRBJ1-1|TRBV9|14
CASSVKGLPTEAFF
>TRBJ2-7|TRBV18|15
CASSPPDRSAYEQYF
>TRBJ1-6|TRBV14|16
CASSQGIGRIYSPLHF
>TRBJ1-2|TRBV5-1|14
CASSLRDPNYGYTF
>TRBJ2-3|TRBV19|18
CASSIAASGAGFQDTQYF
>TRBJ1-2|TRBV5-4|14
CASSLQDGPYGYTF
>TRBJ1-2|TRBV15|15
CATSRDRTGSYGYTF
>TRBJ2-7|TRBV18|14
CASSPSQGIDEQYF
>TRBJ2-3|TRBV7-3|14
CASSLLGSTDTQYF
>TRBJ2-5|TRBV29-1|16
CSVEDRQAGLGETQYF
>TRBJ1-5|TRBV7-9|12
CASSYPQGTQHF
>TRBJ2-7|TRBV9|14
CASSAGTGNYEQYF
>TRBJ1-6|TRBV7-9|14
CASSLRTGGSPLHF
>TRBJ2-3|TRBV10-3|15
CAITDRGRSTDTQYF
>TRBJ1-1|TRBV7-9|12
CASSFWDTEAFF
>TRBJ2-7|TRBV9|15
CASSSSSPRVYEQYF